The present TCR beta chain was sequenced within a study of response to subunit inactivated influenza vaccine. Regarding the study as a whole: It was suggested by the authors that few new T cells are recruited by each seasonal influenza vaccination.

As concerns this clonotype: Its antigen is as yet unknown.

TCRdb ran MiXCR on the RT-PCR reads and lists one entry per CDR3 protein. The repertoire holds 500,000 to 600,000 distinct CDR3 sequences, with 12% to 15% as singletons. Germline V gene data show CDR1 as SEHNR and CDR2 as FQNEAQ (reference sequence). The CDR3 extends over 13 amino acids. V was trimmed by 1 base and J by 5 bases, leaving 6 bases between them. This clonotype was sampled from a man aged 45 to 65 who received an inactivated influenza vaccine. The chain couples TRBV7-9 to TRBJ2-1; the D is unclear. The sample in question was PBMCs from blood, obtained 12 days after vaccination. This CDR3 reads CASSLGHNNEQFF. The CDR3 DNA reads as TGTGCCAGCAGCTTAGGACATAACAATGAGCAGTTCTTC.